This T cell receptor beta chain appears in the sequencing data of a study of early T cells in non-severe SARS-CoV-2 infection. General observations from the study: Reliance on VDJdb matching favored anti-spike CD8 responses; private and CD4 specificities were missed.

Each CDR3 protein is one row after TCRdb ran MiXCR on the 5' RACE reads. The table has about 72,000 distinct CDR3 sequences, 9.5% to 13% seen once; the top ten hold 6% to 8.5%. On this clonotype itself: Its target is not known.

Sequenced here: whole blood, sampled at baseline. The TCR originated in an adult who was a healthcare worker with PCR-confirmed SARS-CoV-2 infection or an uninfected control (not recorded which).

The CDR3 region is CSVGAGSNTGELFF. CDR3 nucleotides: TGCAGCGTGGGAGCGGGATCGAACACCGGGGAGCTGTTTTTT. The chain has TRBV29-1 and TRBJ2-2; 7 bases fit TRBD2. CDR3 length equals 14 residues. Germline CDR1 is SQVTM and CDR2 is ANQGSEA. With V trimmed by 6 bases and J by 0 bases, 4 bases remained unmatched.